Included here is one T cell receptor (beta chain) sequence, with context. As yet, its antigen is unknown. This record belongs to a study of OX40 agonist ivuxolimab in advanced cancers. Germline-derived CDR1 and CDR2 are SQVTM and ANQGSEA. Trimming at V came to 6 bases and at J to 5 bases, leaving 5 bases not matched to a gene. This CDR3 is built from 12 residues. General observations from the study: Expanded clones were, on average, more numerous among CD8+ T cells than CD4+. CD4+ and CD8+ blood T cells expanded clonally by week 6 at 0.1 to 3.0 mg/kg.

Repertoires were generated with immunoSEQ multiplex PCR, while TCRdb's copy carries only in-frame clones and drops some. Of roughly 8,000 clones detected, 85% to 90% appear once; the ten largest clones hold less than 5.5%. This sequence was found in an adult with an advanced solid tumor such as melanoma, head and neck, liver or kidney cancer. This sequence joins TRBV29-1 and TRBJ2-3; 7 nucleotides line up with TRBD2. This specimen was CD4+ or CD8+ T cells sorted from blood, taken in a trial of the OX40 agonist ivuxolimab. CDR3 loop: CSVPSGGDTQYF. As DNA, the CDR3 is TGCAGCGTCCCTAGCGGCGGAGATACGCAGTATTTT.